The source of this TCR beta chain is a study of shared clonotypes between healthy human individuals. This CDR3 spans 13 amino acids. The germline CDR1 and CDR2 sequences are LNHDA and SQIVND (reference sequence). V lost 5 bases, J lost 1 base, and 8 bases lay in between. In the authors' workflow: ImmunoSEQ output lacked quality scores and full-length reads, limiting matched filtering. This table comes from immunoSEQ multiplex PCR, and its TCRdb copy is limited to in-frame clones, with some not included. V and J calls and clone size are given by that table; D and trimming were obtained from the DNA. The sample holds roughly 2.5 million clones, approximately 92% seen once.

The specimen sequenced was naive CD4+ T cells sorted from blood. The subset was: CD45RA+ positively selected. This chain joins TRBV19 and TRBJ1-1, with D uncertain. This TCR was sampled from a man aged 18 to 35 in good health. CDR3 protein: CASSDVKNTEAFF. The CDR3 DNA follows: TGTGCCAGTAGTGATGTGAAGAACACTGAAGCTTTCTTT.